This T cell receptor beta chain derives from a study of blood T cell repertoires in COVID-19. The repertoire was sequenced with immunoSEQ multiplex PCR; TCRdb's copy has only in-frame clones and lacks some. The table includes 40,000 to 60,000 clones, 70% to 90% detected once. The ends were cut back, 1 base at V and 3 bases at J, with 14 bases in the middle. CDR3 length: 16 amino acids. In germline, CDR1 is ENHRY, CDR2 SYGVKD. The specimen was peripheral blood. The TCR comes from a man aged 40-49 years with active COVID-19. The V call is TRBV10-3, the J call TRBJ2-3; the D gene is possibly TRBD1 (5 bases). In DNA form, the CDR3 reads TGTGCCATCAGTGAGTTTCGGACCCAGGGTACAGATACGCAGTATTTT. Protein: CAISEFRTQGTDTQYF.